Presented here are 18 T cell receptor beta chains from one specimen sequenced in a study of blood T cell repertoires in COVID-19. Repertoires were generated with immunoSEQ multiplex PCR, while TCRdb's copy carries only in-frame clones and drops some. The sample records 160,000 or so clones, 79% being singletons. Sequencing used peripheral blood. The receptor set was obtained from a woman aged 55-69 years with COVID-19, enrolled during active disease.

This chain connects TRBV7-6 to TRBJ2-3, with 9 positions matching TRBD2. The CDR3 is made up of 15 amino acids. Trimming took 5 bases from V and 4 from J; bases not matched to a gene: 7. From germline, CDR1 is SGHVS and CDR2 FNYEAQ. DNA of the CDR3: TGTGCCAGCAGCCCCCTAGCGGGAAACCCAGATACGCAGTATTTT. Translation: CASSPLAGNPDTQYF.

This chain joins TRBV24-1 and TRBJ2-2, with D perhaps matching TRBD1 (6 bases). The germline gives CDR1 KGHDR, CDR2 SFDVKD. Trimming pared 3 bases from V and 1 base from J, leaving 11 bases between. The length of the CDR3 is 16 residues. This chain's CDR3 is CATSDPGHRNTGELFF. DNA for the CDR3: TGTGCCACCAGTGATCCGGGACACAGGAACACCGGGGAGCTGTTTTTT.

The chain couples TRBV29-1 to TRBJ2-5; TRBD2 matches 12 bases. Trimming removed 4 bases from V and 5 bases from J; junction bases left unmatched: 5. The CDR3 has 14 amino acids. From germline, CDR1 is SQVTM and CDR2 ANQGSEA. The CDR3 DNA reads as TGCAGCGTTGGACTAGCGGGAGCTAGTGAGACCCAGTACTTC. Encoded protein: CSVGLAGASETQYF.

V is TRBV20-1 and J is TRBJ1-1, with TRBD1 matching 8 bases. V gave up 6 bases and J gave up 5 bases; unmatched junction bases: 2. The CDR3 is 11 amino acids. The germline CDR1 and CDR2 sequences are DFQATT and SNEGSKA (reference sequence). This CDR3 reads CSANRGTEAFF. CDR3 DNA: TGCAGTGCAAACAGGGGGACTGAAGCTTTCTTT.

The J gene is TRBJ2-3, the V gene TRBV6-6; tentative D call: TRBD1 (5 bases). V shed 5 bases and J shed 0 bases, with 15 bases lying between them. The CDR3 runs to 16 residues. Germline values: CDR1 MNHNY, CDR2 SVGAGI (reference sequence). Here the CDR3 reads CASSQQGKPSTDTQYF. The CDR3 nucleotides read TGTGCCAGCAGTCAGCAGGGAAAACCTAGCACAGATACGCAGTATTTT.

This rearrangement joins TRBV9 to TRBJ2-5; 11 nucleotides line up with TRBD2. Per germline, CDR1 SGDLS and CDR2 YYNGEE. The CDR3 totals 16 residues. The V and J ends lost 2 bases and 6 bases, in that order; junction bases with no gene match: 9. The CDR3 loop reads CASSVGSGGAGKTQYF. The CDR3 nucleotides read TGTGCCAGCAGCGTCGGTAGCGGGGGGGCCGGAAAGACCCAGTACTTC.

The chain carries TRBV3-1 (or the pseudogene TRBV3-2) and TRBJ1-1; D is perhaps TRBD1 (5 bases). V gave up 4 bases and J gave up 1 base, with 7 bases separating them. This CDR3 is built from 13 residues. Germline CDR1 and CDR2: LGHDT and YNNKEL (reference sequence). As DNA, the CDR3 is TGTGCCAGCAGCCGAACAGGGAACACTGAAGCTTTCTTT. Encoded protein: CASSRTGNTEAFF.

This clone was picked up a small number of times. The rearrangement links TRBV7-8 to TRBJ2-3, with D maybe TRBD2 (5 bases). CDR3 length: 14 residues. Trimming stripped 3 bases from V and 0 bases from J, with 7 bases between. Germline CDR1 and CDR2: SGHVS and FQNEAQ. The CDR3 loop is CASSLQRSTDTQYF. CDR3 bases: TGTGCCAGCAGCTTGCAGCGGAGCACAGATACGCAGTATTTT.

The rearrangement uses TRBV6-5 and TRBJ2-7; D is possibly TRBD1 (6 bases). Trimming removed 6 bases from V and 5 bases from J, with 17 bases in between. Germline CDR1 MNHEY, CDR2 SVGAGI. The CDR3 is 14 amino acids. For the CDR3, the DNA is TGTGCCAGCAGGAATCAGGGGCGCCTGGACGAGCAGTACTTC. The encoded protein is CASRNQGRLDEQYF.

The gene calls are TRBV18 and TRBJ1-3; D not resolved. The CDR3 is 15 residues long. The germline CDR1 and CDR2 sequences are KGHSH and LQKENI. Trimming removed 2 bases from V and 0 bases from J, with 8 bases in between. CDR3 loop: CASSPTRNSGNTIYF. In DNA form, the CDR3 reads TGTGCCAGCTCACCAACCAGAAACTCTGGAAACACCATATATTTT.

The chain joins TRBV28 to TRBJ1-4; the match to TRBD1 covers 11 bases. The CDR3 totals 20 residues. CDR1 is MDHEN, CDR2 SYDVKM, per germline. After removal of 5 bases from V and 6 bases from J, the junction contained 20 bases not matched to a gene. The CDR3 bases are TGTGCCAGCAGTGACCTATATCCGGGACAGGGGGGGACCAACGATGAAAAACTGTTTTTT. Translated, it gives CASSDLYPGQGGTNDEKLFF. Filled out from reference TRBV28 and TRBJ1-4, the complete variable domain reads DVKVTQSSRYLVKRTGEKVFLECVQDMDHENMFWYRQDPGLGLRLIYFSYDVKMKEKGDIPEGYSVSREKKERFSLILESASTNQTSMYLCASSDLYPGQGGTNDEKLFFGSGTQLSVL.

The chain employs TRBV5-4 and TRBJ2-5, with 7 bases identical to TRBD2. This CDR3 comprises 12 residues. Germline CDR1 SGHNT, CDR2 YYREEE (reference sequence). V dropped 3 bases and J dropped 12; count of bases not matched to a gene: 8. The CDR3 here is CASSSPLGGEYF. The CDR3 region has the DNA TGTGCCAGCAGCTCCCCCCTGGGGGGGGAGTACTTC.

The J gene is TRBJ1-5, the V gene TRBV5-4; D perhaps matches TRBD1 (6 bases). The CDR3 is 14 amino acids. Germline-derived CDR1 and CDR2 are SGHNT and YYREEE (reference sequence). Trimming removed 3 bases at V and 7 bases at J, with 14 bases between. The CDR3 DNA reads TGTGCCAGCAGCTCAGGGGCCGGGGGGCAGCCCCAGCATTTT. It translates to CASSSGAGGQPQHF. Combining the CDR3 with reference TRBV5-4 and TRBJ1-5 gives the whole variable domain ETGVTQSPTHLIKTRGQQVTLRCSSQSGHNTVSWYQQALGQGPQFIFQYYREEENGRGNFPPRFSGLQFPNYSSELNVNALELDDSALYLCASSSGAGGQPQHFGDGTRLSIL.

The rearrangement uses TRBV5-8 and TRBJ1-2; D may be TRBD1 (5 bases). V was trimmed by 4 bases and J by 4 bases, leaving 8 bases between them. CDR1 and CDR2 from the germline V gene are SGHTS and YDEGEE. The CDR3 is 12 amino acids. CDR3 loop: CASSMTAYGYTF. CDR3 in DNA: TGTGCCAGCAGCATGACAGCCTATGGCTACACCTTC.

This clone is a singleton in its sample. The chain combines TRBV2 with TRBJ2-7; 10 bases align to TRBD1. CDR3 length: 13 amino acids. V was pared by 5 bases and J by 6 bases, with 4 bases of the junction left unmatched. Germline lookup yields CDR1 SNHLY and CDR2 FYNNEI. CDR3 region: CASSRDRGGEQYF. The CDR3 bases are TGTGCCAGCAGTCGGGACAGGGGTGGCGAGCAGTACTTC.

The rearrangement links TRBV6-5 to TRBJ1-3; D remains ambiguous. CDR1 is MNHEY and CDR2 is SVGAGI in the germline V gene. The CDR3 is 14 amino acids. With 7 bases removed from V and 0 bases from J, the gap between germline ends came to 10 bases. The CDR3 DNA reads TGTGCCAGCAACGCCGGGGTCTCTGGAAACACCATATATTTT. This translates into CASNAGVSGNTIYF.

DNA of the CDR3: TGTGCCAGCAGCGGGACTAGCGGGAGGCAGTATTTT. Its protein is CASSGTSGRQYF. The chain joins TRBV7-3 to TRBJ2-3; 14 positions agree with TRBD2. Losses at the gene ends were 5 bases for V and 11 bases for J; bases not matched to a gene: 0. The length of the CDR3 is 12 residues. Germline V gives CDR1 SGHTA, CDR2 FQGTGA.

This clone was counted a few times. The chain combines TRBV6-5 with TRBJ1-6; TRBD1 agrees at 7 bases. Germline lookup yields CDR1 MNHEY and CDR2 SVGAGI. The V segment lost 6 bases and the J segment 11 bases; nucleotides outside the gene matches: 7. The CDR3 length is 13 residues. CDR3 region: CASRGIRGAPLHF. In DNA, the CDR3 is TGTGCCAGCAGGGGCATCAGGGGGGCACCCCTCCACTTT.